This T cell receptor (delta chain) comes out of a study of γδ T cells in repeated Plasmodium falciparum infection. About the research overall: Sampling occurred at baseline, pre-infection for selected infections, and 21 days post-infection.

This CDR3 is 21 amino acids long. Germline trimming cut 0 bases from V and 5 bases from J; bases unmatched to any gene: 18. Per germline, CDR1 GEAIGNYY and CDR2 EKD. Of note for this clone: TCRdb pairs this DNA with a much larger clone's protein that differs at residue 14, likely a read error; the protein shown was translated from the DNA.

Gammadelta T cells were flow-sorted from PBMC into Vgamma9/Vdelta2+ and Vdelta2-negative populations for bulk analysis. Both TRG and TRD chains were sequenced from each sorted sample. TCRdb fed the multiplex PCR reads into CATT to redo clone calling. The profile covers tens of thousands of delta-chain clones, with around 2% appearing a single time and approximately 25% taken by the ten largest. This sequence joins TRDV2 and TRDJ3; 7 bases are shared with TRDD3. As TCRdb names no J gene, one was assigned here on the basis of a DNA match to germline. The clonotype comes from a pool of human donors (malaria-infected and uninfected, not separated). Specimen: gamma-delta T cells from blood. The CDR3 region has the DNA TGTGCCTGTGACACCTGGGGGACACGCGGGGGTAGATCCCGGGACACCCGACAGATGTTTTTC. Protein: CACDTWGTRGGRSRDTRQMFF.